The T cell receptor (beta chain) described here comes from a study of blood T cell repertoires in COVID-19 (dated by TCRdb to about 2020). General notes on the study: Samples covering the acute and convalescent phases of COVID-19 were provided by collaborators in the United States, Italy and Spain. The repertoires were released in a freely available public database intended as a resource for research on the immune response to SARS-CoV-2. The samples were drawn from two sources: the first 160 participants of the ongoing ImmuneRACE study, and over 950 subjects contributed by 6 global collaborators. HLA class I and class II types, where available, came from metadata supplied by the sample provider rather than from assay-based typing. Deeply sampled blood TCRbeta repertoires from subjects exposed to, actively infected with, or recovered from COVID-19 were included in the dataset. Sample metadata almost always included a de-identified subject ID, COVID-19 status, age in years and sex. The prospective study material was composed of cDNA or gDNA derived from T cells, B-cell-depleted T cells, or PBMCs. Study-level results and caveats: The quantity of clinical and demographic metadata differed by source and by participant and was supplied without curation.

The immunoSEQ Assay, a bias-controlled multiplex PCR, was used to amplify TCRbeta CDR3 regions from genomic DNA. The original methods were these. Nucleated cell counts per sample were estimated from amplification of reference gene primers within the assay. To quantify the absolute abundance of each unique TCRbeta CDR3 rearrangement, sequence reads were collapsed and filtered. For each sample, productive Simpson clonality was calculated as the square root of Simpson's diversity index over productive rearrangements. Here the immuneACCESS table is served through TCRdb, limited to in-frame sequences with V and J called. Missing clones are a known gap in these copies; in checked studies unresolved V genes cover under half, and the rest lacks a known reason. V, J and clone size are taken as reported in that table, and D and trimming were inferred from the DNA itself. The sample data list about 170,000 clones, and about 87% of these were observed just once. The top ten constitute 20% to 30% of the sample.

Each collaborating institution followed its own protocols to collect whole blood in K2EDTA tubes. For TCRbeta analysis, collaborator samples were shipped as frozen whole blood, as isolated PBMCs, or as DNA extracted from either sample type. This clone was seen more than once but under ten times. The clone's antigen remains unknown. No qualities accompany the bases; no much larger clone lies one base away. The CDR3 holds 16 amino acids from the cysteine to the phenylalanine. Of the read, only the CDR3 DNA is kept; its 48 bases are in frame from base 1. The germline V gene (reference sequence) sets CDR1 to SEHNR and CDR2 to FQNEAQ. The junction shows trimming of 1 base on V and 5 bases on J, plus 14 bases between the germline ends.

Sequencing was done on a sample of peripheral blood. This TCR was sampled from a man aged 55 to 70 with acute or convalescent COVID-19. The V and J segments used are TRBV7-9 and TRBJ2-2; a confident D gene designation cannot be given. The CDR3 region: CASSLEMGSLTGELFF. The DNA sequence is as follows: TGTGCCAGCAGCTTAGAGATGGGCAGTCTTACCGGGGAGCTGTTTTTT.